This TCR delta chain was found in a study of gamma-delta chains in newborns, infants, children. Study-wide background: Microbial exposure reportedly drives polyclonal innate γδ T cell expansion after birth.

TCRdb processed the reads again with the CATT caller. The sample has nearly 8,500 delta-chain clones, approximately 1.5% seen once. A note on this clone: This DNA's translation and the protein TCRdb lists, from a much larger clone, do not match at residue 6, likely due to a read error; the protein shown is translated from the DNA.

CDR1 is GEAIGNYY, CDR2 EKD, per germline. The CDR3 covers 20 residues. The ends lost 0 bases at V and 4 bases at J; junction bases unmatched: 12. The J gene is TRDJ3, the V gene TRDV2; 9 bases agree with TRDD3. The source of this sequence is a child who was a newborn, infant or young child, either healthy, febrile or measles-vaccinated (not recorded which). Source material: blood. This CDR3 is CACDTALLGDHVWDTRQMFF. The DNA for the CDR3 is TGTGCCTGTGACACCGCCCTACTGGGGGACCACGTTTGGGACACCCGACAGATGTTTTTC.